These 14 T cell receptor beta chains came from one sample sequenced in a study of cytomegalovirus exposure and HLA in healthy donors. PCR employed 60 Vbeta and 13 Jbeta primers. Profiled with immunoSEQ multiplex PCR; TCRdb holds only in-frame clones, not every one. The sample shows about 160,000 clones, roughly three quarters of them seen only once. The sample comprised PBMCs. The source of these receptors is a man aged 18 to 29 in good health and CMV-seropositive.

The gene calls are TRBV7-7 and TRBJ2-3, with a tentative D call TRBD2 (6 bases). Germline V lookup: CDR1 SSHAT, CDR2 FNYEAQ (reference sequence). The V gene lost 5 bases and the J gene lost 1 base, with 13 bases spanning the gap. The CDR3 is made up of 15 amino acids. In nucleotides, the CDR3 is TGTGCCAGCAGCCTCCGAACGGGGGGCACAGATACGCAGTATTTT. This codes for CASSLRTGGTDTQYF.

The chain joins TRBV7-2 to TRBJ2-3; 15 positions match TRBD2. CDR3 length: 16 residues. Trimming removed 6 bases from V and 5 bases from J; junction bases left unmatched: 6. The germline gives CDR1 SGHTA, CDR2 FQGNSA. CDR3 sequence: CASRPGLAGGRDTQYF. Here the CDR3 DNA reads TGTGCCAGCAGGCCCGGACTAGCGGGGGGGCGAGATACGCAGTATTTT.

A few counts support this clone. J is TRBJ2-3 and V is TRBV2; 12 bases map to TRBD2. Unmatched junction bases numbered 4, after V lost 7 bases and J lost 2 bases. The CDR3 covers 15 residues. Germline values: CDR1 SNHLY, CDR2 FYNNEI. The CDR3, as DNA: TGTGCCAGCATCAGACTAGCGGGGGTCACAGATACGCAGTATTTT. Its translation: CASIRLAGVTDTQYF.

This clone was picked up one time. This sequence joins TRBV9 and TRBJ2-7; D unresolved. V was pared by 4 bases and J by 4 bases, with 9 bases between. The length of the CDR3 is 12 residues. Germline V lookup: CDR1 SGDLS, CDR2 YYNGEE. CDR3 sequence (DNA): TGTGCCAGCAGCCCCGACGGGTACGAGCAGTACTTC. Amino acids: CASSPDGYEQYF.

The chain is built from TRBV5-1 and TRBJ2-6; 10 bases agree with TRBD1. V lost 4 bases, J lost 2 bases, and 3 bases stayed unmatched. The CDR3 has 16 residues. Per the germline V gene, CDR1 is SGHRS and CDR2 is YFSETQ. In DNA, the CDR3 is TGCGCCAGCAGCCCGACAGGGGGCGCTGGGGCCAACGTCCTGACTTTC. As protein: CASSPTGGAGANVLTF.

Of note for this clone: Compared with germline, one end of the junction differs, possibly owing to a read error. The chain uses TRBV18 and TRBJ1-2, with 8 bases lining up with TRBD1. Per germline, CDR1 KGHSH and CDR2 LQKENI. The CDR3 has 15 residues. CDR3 nucleotide sequence: TGTGCCAGCTCACCGGGGACAGGCGCCAACTATGTCTACACCTTC. Its translation: CASSPGTGANYVYTF.

The V gene is TRBV21-1, the J gene TRBJ1-6. TRBV21-1 is annotated as a pseudogene. This CDR3 region has 13 residues. CDR3 nucleotides: TGTGCCAGCAGCATCGAAGCGTCCTCACCCCTCCACTTT. This sequence encodes CASSIEASSPLHF.

The rearrangement joins TRBV18 to TRBJ1-1; D ambiguous. The CDR3 sequence is 13 residues long. Germline loops: CDR1 KGHSH, CDR2 LQKENI. The ends were cut back, 3 bases at V and 1 base at J, with 6 bases in the middle. This chain's CDR3 is CASSPGRNTEAFF. In nucleotides, the CDR3 is TGTGCCAGCTCACCCGGGAGGAACACTGAAGCTTTCTTT.

The genes are TRBV29-1 and TRBJ2-5; a possible D gene is TRBD2 (6 bases). This CDR3 is 13 amino acids long. CDR1 and CDR2 (germline): SQVTM, ANQGSEA. V dropped 3 bases and J dropped 5 bases, with 13 bases sitting between them. The CDR3 sequence: CSVDRVGGETQYF. The CDR3 coding sequence is TGCAGCGTTGATAGGGTTGGGGGGGAGACCCAGTACTTC.

This chain joins TRBV5-4 and TRBJ1-2; a possible D gene is TRBD1 (5 bases). CDR3 size: 13 residues. V was pared by 1 base and J by 7 bases, with 11 bases between. Germline CDR1 SGHNT, CDR2 YYREEE (reference sequence). CDR3 loop: CASSLFRDPGYTF. The CDR3 region has the DNA TGTGCCAGCAGCTTGTTCAGGGATCCTGGCTACACCTTC.

Concerning this clone: A junction end diverges from the germline sequence, so it may reflect a read error. The chain combines TRBV5-1 with TRBJ2-6; perhaps TRBD1 as D (6 bases). In germline, CDR1 is SGHRS, CDR2 YFSETQ. The CDR3 consists of 15 residues. CDR3: CASSLDRAGANGLTF. In DNA, the CDR3 is TGCGCCAGCAGCTTGGACAGGGCTGGGGCCAACGGCCTGACTTTC.

This rearrangement joins TRBV11-2 to TRBJ2-1; D call uncertain. Per germline, CDR1 SGHAT and CDR2 FQNNGV. V gave up 0 bases and J gave up 6 bases, with 9 bases separating them. CDR3 length: 14 residues. CDR3 amino acids: CASSLDHNSNEQFF. The CDR3, as DNA: TGTGCCAGCAGCTTAGATCATAACAGCAATGAGCAGTTCTTC.

V and J are TRBV15 and TRBJ2-7, with D possibly TRBD1 on 6 matching bases. CDR3 length: 18 amino acids. The V gene's germline CDR1 is LNHNV and CDR2 YYDKDF (reference sequence). V was cut by 0 bases and J by 2 bases, with 20 bases left in between. The CDR3 region has the DNA TGTGCCACCAGCAGAGATAAGCTACACAGGGTGACCCCCTACGAGCAGTACTTC. It is translated as CATSRDKLHRVTPYEQYF.

The chain carries TRBV7-2 and TRBJ2-7; TRBD2 matches at 12 bases. The CDR3 runs 19 residues. Germline V gene sequence: CDR1 SGHTA, CDR2 FQGNSA. V dropped 2 bases and J dropped 2; count of bases not matched to a gene: 13. The CDR3 nucleotides read TGTGCCAGCAGCTTAAGGCCGAAGACTAGCGGGGGCCGTCCCTACGAGCAGTACTTC. Translated: CASSLRPKTSGGRPYEQYF.